This T cell receptor beta chain was recorded in a study of identical twins. The table lists this clonotype with a few counts. Antigen: not known. All donors comprised healthy Caucasians. A universal primer site was created by template switching, with the cDNA bearing unique molecular identifiers. TCRdb redid the calling of the 5' RACE reads with MiXCR, one entry per CDR3 protein. Here the sample spans some 1,700,000 distinct CDR3 sequences, 25% to 35% being singletons. Study-wide points: High-abundance cord blood beta clonotypes had fewer insertions; memory repertoires showed none.

This CDR3 region has 14 residues. The V and J ends lost 8 bases and 6 bases respectively, with 14 bases between them. The sample was cord blood. This TCR came from a newborn girl in good health. The V and J genes are TRBV12-3 or TRBV12-4 and TRBJ1-6; unclear D gene. The CDR3: CASSQIRSNSPLHF. CDR3 in DNA: TGTGCCAGCTCACAAATTAGGAGTAATTCACCCCTCCACTTT.